This entry lists 31 T cell receptor beta chains sequenced from one sample in a study of blood T cells in healthy people across ages (dated by TCRdb to between 2014 and 2016). Library generation was performed with 5' RACE. Sequencing instrument: Illumina HiSeq 2500. A second PCR of about 6 to 11 cycles was run with a J-beta primer mix and a sample-barcoded 5' primer. TCRdb reworked the public reads: Q25 trimming with fastp, MiXCR clone assembly, productive beta chains retained. Records with the same CDR3 protein are collapsed into one entry carrying the most frequent genes and DNA. Here the sample has roughly 700,000 distinct CDR3 sequences; approximately 29% occur a single time. Roughly 15% of the sample goes to the ten largest clones. The specimen was blood. Receptor source: a woman at least 80 years old in good health. Donor details come from another sample of the same person, matched by shared clones.

This clonotype was found many times. The CDR3 region is CASHYSRNTEAFF. The DNA for the CDR3 is TGTGCCTCCCACTATTCGCGGAACACTGAAGCTTTCTTT. This chain connects TRBV6-6 to TRBJ1-1; no clear D gene. Germline V gene lookup returns CDR1 MNHNY and CDR2 SVGAGI (reference sequence). Trimming pared 11 bases from V and 1 base from J, leaving 14 bases between. This CDR3 comprises 13 residues.

This clonotype was seen only a few times. It may be a read error: a sequence one base away is much more abundant. The chain combines TRBV20-1 with TRBJ2-5, with D perhaps TRBD1 (5 bases). The CDR3 spans 12 residues. V lost 1 base, J lost 11 bases, and 14 bases lay in between. The germline V gene encodes CDR1 DFQATT and CDR2 SNEGSKA (reference sequence). The CDR3 DNA reads TGCAGTGCTAGAGGACAGCTTAATGAGCAGTACTTC. Translating it yields CSARGQLNEQYF.

This clonotype has at least ten counts. The CDR3 loop reads CSASYHNNEKLFF. The CDR3 DNA sequence: TGCAGTGCTAGTTATCACAATAATGAAAAACTGTTTTTT. J is TRBJ1-4 and V is TRBV20-1; D is uncertain. Looked up from germline, CDR1 is DFQATT and CDR2 is SNEGSKA (reference sequence). This CDR3 has 13 amino acids. Trimming removed 3 bases from V and 4 bases from J, with 9 bases in between.

The rearrangement links TRBV7-2 to TRBJ2-7; D ambiguous. Per the germline V gene, CDR1 is SGHTA and CDR2 is FQGNSA. The CDR3 is made up of 13 amino acids. The germline V and J ends were trimmed by 2 bases and 3 bases, with 8 bases remaining between them. This chain's CDR3 is CASSLRADYEQYF. The CDR3 DNA is TGTGCCAGCAGCTTAAGGGCGGACTACGAGCAGTACTTC.

This clonotype was counted many times. This chain connects TRBV5-1 to TRBJ2-1; possible D gene TRBD2, 7 bases. Germline CDR1 SGHRS, CDR2 YFSETQ. The CDR3 is made up of 16 amino acids. V lost 2 bases and J 7 bases, leaving 19 bases between the germline ends. The CDR3 DNA follows: TGCGCCAGCAGCTTAGGGGCGGGGGCGCTCCGAAATGAGCAGTTCTTC. Residues: CASSLGAGALRNEQFF.

This clonotype has only a few counts. V gene TRBV13 combines with J gene TRBJ2-5; D remains ambiguous. Germline values: CDR1 PRHDT, CDR2 FYEKMQ (reference sequence). V gave up 3 bases and J gave up 3 bases, with 14 bases separating them. The CDR3 is 15 amino acids. CDR3 DNA: TGTGCCAGCAGCTTGGGCACTGCGGAGAAAGAGACCCAGTACTTC. Its protein product is CASSLGTAEKETQYF.

This clonotype was picked up many times. V gene TRBV12-3 or TRBV12-4 combines with J gene TRBJ1-1; D remains unclear. There are 14 residues in the CDR3. Between the trimmed V and J ends, which lost 0 bases and 1 base, there was a span of 6 bases. The CDR3 coding sequence is TGTGCCAGCAGTTTAGCCACGTCGAACACTGAAGCTTTCTTT. This gives the protein CASSLATSNTEAFF.

The chain recombines TRBV7-2 with TRBJ1-5, with 7 bases lining up with TRBD1. The CDR3 extends over 14 amino acids. Germline V gene data show CDR1 as SGHTA and CDR2 as FQGNSA. J was trimmed by 7 bases and V by 3 bases; bases with no gene match: 6. The CDR3 region has the DNA TGTGCCAGCAGCTTCCGGGCAGGGGGGCAGCCCCAGCATTTT. It codes for CASSFRAGGQPQHF.

The rearrangement links TRBV7-2 to TRBJ1-4, with D maybe TRBD1 (6 bases). The CDR3 length is 15 residues. The germline V gene has CDR1 SGHTA and CDR2 FQGNSA. V lost 0 bases, J lost 7 bases, and 12 bases lay in between. Written as DNA, the CDR3 is TGTGCCAGCAGCTTAGCTGGGGGGCAGGGTGAAAAACTGTTTTTT. Translation: CASSLAGGQGEKLFF. The full variable domain, completed using reference TRBV7-2 and TRBJ1-4, is GAGVSQSPSNKVTEKGKDVELRCDPISGHTALYWYRQSLGQGLEFLIYFQGNSAPDKSGLPSDRFSAERTGGSVSTLTIQRTQQEDSAVYLCASSLAGGQGEKLFFGSGTQLSVL.

J is TRBJ2-2 and V is TRBV7-3, with TRBD2 matching 10 bases. The CDR3 has 17 amino acids. Germline V gene lookup returns CDR1 SGHTA and CDR2 FQGTGA. Unmatched junction bases numbered 13, after V lost 5 bases and J lost 7 bases. The CDR3 reads CASSILAGGSAGGELFF. The DNA of the CDR3 is TGTGCCAGCAGCATCTTAGCGGGGGGCTCGGCAGGCGGGGAGCTGTTTTTT.

This clonotype has ten or more counts. The CDR3 loop reads CSVESEGAAPQFF. In DNA, the CDR3 is TGCAGCGTTGAAAGCGAGGGGGCGGCCCCTCAGTTCTTC. The chain couples TRBV29-1 to TRBJ2-1; 7 positions match TRBD1. The CDR3 is 13 residues long. Germline V CDR1 and CDR2: SQVTM, ANQGSEA. V gave up 2 bases and J gave up 13 bases; unmatched junction bases: 11.

This clonotype appeared many times. The chain joins TRBV5-1 to TRBJ1-2; 8 bases align to TRBD1. With 0 bases clipped from V and 1 base from J, the junction kept 8 bases outside the gene matches. CDR3 size: 17 residues. The germline gives CDR1 SGHRS, CDR2 YFSETQ. This CDR3 is CASSLETGAGDNYGYTF. CDR3 coding DNA: TGCGCCAGCAGCTTGGAGACAGGGGCCGGGGATAACTATGGCTACACCTTC.

The chain links TRBV15 to TRBJ1-5; D is unresolved. Deletions cut 5 bases from V and 3 bases from J, with 14 bases between. Germline CDR1 and CDR2: LNHNV and YYDKDF (reference sequence). This CDR3 comprises 15 residues. The CDR3 region is CATSGGMQVNQPQHF. The CDR3, as DNA: TGTGCCACCAGCGGAGGGATGCAGGTCAATCAGCCCCAGCATTTT.

The V gene is TRBV4-1, the J gene TRBJ2-7; perhaps TRBD2 as D (6 bases). Trimming left V 1 base short and J 3 bases short, with 13 bases between. The CDR3 runs 15 residues. Germline V CDR1 and CDR2: MGHRA, YSYEKL. The CDR3 sequence is CASSQGWGAGYEQYF. In nucleotides, the CDR3 is TGCGCCAGCAGCCAAGGCTGGGGAGCGGGCTACGAGCAGTACTTC.

The rearrangement links TRBV7-3 to TRBJ2-5, with 7 bases lining up with TRBD2. V was clipped by 4 bases and J by 4 bases; unmatched bases: 6. Germline assignment: CDR1 SGHTA and CDR2 FQGTGA. The CDR3 is made up of 14 amino acids. CDR3 protein: CASSSGGGRETQYF. The CDR3 nucleotides read TGTGCCAGCAGCTCTGGCGGGGGTAGAGAGACCCAGTACTTC.

This clonotype was observed at least ten times. This rearrangement joins TRBV7-3 to TRBJ2-3; 12 positions agree with TRBD2. This CDR3 contains 18 residues. The V and J ends lost 1 base and 1 base, in that order; junction bases with no gene match: 6. Germline V gene sequence: CDR1 SGHTA, CDR2 FQGTGA. CDR3 DNA: TGTGCCAGCAGCTTAAACCAACTAGCGGGGGGCCGCACAGATACGCAGTATTTT. This translates into CASSLNQLAGGRTDTQYF.

A word on this clonotype: This may be a read error: a much more frequent sequence differs by one nucleotide. The chain recombines TRBV6-5 with TRBJ2-7; weak D call: TRBD2 (6 bases). V gave up 4 bases and J gave up 3 bases, with 13 bases separating them. The CDR3 is 14 amino acids. Germline-derived CDR1 and CDR2 are MNHEY and SVGAGI. CDR3 loop: CASSSGRGLYEQYF. The CDR3, as DNA: TGTGCCAGCAGTTCGGGACGGGGACTCTACGAGCAGTACTTC.

This clonotype came up many times. The chain links TRBV6-2 or TRBV6-3 to TRBJ2-7, with 9 bases matching TRBD1. Germline CDR1 and CDR2: MNHEY and SVGEGT. V was clipped by 0 bases and J by 5 bases; unmatched bases: 8. The CDR3 spans 16 residues. CDR3 in DNA: TGTGCCAGCAGTTACTCCCCGGGACAGGGTGCCGACGAGCAGTACTTC. The encoded protein is CASSYSPGQGADEQYF.

This clonotype has ten or more counts. CDR3 nucleotides: TGTGCCAGTAGTATCTCCGGGGGGTCCTTCTACGAGCAGTACTTC. Translated: CASSISGGSFYEQYF. V and J are TRBV19 and TRBJ2-7; TRBD2 agrees at 7 bases. Germline CDR1 and CDR2: LNHDA and SQIVND (reference sequence). This CDR3 spans 15 amino acids. After removal of 3 bases from V and 3 bases from J, the junction contained 8 bases not matched to a gene.

This chain links TRBV20-1 with TRBJ2-7; TRBD2 matches 8 bases. Germline CDR1 and CDR2: DFQATT and SNEGSKA (reference sequence). This CDR3 region has 15 residues. With 5 bases clipped from V and 7 bases from J, the junction kept 16 bases outside the gene matches. The CDR3: CSADPGLVPVDEQYF. As DNA, the CDR3 is TGCAGTGCTGATCCGGGACTAGTCCCTGTCGATGAGCAGTACTTC.

This clonotype came up many times. A single base separates this from a much larger clone, so it may be a read error. The V and J genes are TRBV5-1 and TRBJ2-7; TRBD1 agrees at 7 bases. This CDR3 comprises 15 residues. The trim removed 0 bases at V and 7 bases at J, leaving 10 bases unmatched. In germline, CDR1 is SGHRS, CDR2 YFSETQ. The CDR3 here is CASSLEGQSRREQYF. In DNA, the CDR3 is TGCGCCAGCAGCTTGGAGGGACAGAGCCGACGGGAGCAGTACTTC.

This clonotype was detected ten times or more. The rearrangement joins TRBV10-3 to TRBJ2-3; 13 bases fit TRBD2. V gave up 5 bases and J gave up 2 bases; unmatched junction bases: 10. This CDR3 has 18 amino acids. CDR1 is ENHRY, CDR2 SYGVKD, per germline. In DNA, the CDR3 is TGTGCCATCAGTCAAAGAGCTGGACTAGCGGGAGTCACAGATACGCAGTATTTT. Translation: CAISQRAGLAGVTDTQYF.

This clonotype was detected ten times or more. V is TRBV6-2 or TRBV6-3 and J is TRBJ2-4, with D unresolved. Germline lookup yields CDR1 MNHEY and CDR2 SVGEGT. CDR3 length equals 11 residues. Trimming left V 2 bases short and J 5 bases short, with 1 base between. The CDR3 DNA sequence: TGTGCCAGCAGTTACGAAAACATTCAGTACTTC. Encoded protein: CASSYENIQYF.

V usage is TRBV9 and J usage is TRBJ2-2, with TRBD1 identical over 7 bases. Looked up from germline, CDR1 is SGDLS and CDR2 is YYNGEE. The trim removed 3 bases at V and 2 bases at J, leaving 10 bases unmatched. This CDR3 spans 17 amino acids. For the CDR3, the DNA is TGTGCCAGCAGCGAGGGTGGGGACAGATTCAACACCGGGGAGCTGTTTTTT. This codes for CASSEGGDRFNTGELFF.

This clonotype was recorded many times. The gene calls are TRBV5-1 and TRBJ2-7; D remains unclear. Trimming took 0 bases from V and 0 from J, leaving 7 bases between them. Germline V CDR1 and CDR2: SGHRS, YFSETQ. The CDR3 covers 14 residues. CDR3 region: CASSLEAFSYEQYF. The DNA of the CDR3 is TGCGCCAGCAGCTTGGAGGCCTTCTCCTACGAGCAGTACTTC.

This clonotype was counted many times. It may be a read error: a sequence one base away is much more abundant. The J gene is TRBJ2-1, the V gene TRBV7-2; 8 bases match TRBD2. The end of the DNA fits TRBJ2-7 better, so the J call may be wrong. Germline CDR1 and CDR2: SGHTA and FQGNSA. The CDR3 contains 17 residues. CDR3 protein: CASSLAGGGGFYNEQYF. CDR3 in DNA: TGTGCCAGCAGCTTAGCAGGTGGCGGGGGGTTCTACAATGAGCAGTACTTC.

Remarks on this clonotype: This may be a read error: a much more frequent sequence differs by one nucleotide. The genes are TRBV10-3 and TRBJ1-1, with no clear D. The V and J ends lost 6 bases and 2 bases respectively, with 13 bases between them. The CDR3 spans 14 residues. Germline lookup yields CDR1 ENHRY and CDR2 SYGVKD. The CDR3: CAIRPTRDNTEAFF. Here the CDR3 DNA reads TGTGCCATCAGACCGACAAGGGATAACACTGAAGCTTTCTTT.

Remarks on this clonotype: The junction differs from germline at one of its ends, possibly a read error. The CDR3 sequence: CTSSLSPERVDGYTF. CDR3 in DNA: TGTACCAGCAGCTTGAGTCCTGAGCGGGTAGATGGCTACACCTTC. The genes are TRBV5-5 and TRBJ1-2; the D is unclear. This CDR3 comprises 15 residues. Germline V gives CDR1 SGHKS, CDR2 YYEKEE (reference sequence).

This clonotype was seen many times. CDR3 amino acids: CATEEGTSGLSSTDTQYF. The DNA of the CDR3 is TGCGCCACCGAAGAGGGGACTAGCGGTCTTTCTAGCACAGATACGCAGTATTTT. V is TRBV10-2 and J is TRBJ2-3; 11 bases agree with TRBD2. The germline CDR1 and CDR2 sequences are WSHSY and SAAADI. The CDR3 extends over 18 amino acids. V shed 10 bases, J shed 0 bases, and the junction held 15 bases outside the gene matches.

This clonotype showed up many times. The chain uses TRBV20-1 and TRBJ1-1; no reliable D call. The CDR3 totals 14 residues. The V gene's germline CDR1 is DFQATT and CDR2 SNEGSKA (reference sequence). V lost 3 bases and J lost 3, with 14 bases in between. The CDR3 DNA is TGCAGTGCTAGGAGGCCGATTCCCGACACTGAAGCTTTCTTT. It codes for CSARRPIPDTEAFF.

The V and J genes are TRBV11-2 and TRBJ2-1; D is perhaps TRBD1 (6 bases). V lost 2 bases and J lost 10, with 18 bases in between. The CDR3 is 15 amino acids. Germline CDR1 is SGHAT and CDR2 is FQNNGV. The CDR3, as DNA: TGTGCCAGCAGCTTATGGACAGACCCTTCCTACGAGCAGTTCTTC. Its translation: CASSLWTDPSYEQFF. Using reference TRBV11-2 and TRBJ2-1 for the parts outside the CDR3, the full variable domain is EAGVAQSPRYKIIEKRQSVAFWCNPISGHATLYWYQQILGQGPKLLIQFQNNGVVDDSQLPKDRFSAERLKGVDSTLKIQPAKLEDSAVYLCASSLWTDPSYEQFFGPGTRLTVL.